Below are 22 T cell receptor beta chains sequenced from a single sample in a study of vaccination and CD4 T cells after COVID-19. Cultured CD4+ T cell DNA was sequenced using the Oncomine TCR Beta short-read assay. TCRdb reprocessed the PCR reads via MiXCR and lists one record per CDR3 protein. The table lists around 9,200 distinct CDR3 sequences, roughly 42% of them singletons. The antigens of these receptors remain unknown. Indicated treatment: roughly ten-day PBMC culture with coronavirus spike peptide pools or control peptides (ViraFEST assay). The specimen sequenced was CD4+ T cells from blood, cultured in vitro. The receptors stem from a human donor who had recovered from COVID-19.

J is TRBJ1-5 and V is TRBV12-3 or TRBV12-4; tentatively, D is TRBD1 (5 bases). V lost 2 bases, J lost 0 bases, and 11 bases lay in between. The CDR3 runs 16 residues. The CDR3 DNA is TGTGCCAGCAGTTTATCAGGGCGGAATAGCAATCAGCCCCAGCATTTT. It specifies CASSLSGRNSNQPQHF.

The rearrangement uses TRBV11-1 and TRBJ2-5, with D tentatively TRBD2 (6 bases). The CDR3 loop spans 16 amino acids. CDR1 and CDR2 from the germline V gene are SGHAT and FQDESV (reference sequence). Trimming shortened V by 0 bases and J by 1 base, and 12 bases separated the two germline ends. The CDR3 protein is CASSLAAGRTQETQYF. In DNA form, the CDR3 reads TGTGCCAGCAGCTTAGCGGCGGGGCGGACCCAAGAGACCCAGTACTTC.

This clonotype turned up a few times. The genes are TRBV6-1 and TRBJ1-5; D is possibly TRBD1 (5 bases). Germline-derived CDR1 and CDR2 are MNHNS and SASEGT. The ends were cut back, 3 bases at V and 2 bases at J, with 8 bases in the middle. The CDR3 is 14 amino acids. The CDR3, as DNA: TGTGCCAGCAGTGAGCAGGGAGGCAATCAGCCCCAGCATTTT. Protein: CASSEQGGNQPQHF.

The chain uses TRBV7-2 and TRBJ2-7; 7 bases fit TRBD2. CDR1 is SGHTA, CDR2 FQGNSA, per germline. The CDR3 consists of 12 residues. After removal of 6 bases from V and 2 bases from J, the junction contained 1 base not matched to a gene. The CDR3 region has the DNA TGTGCCAGCAGACGGGGGGCCTACGAGCAGTACTTC. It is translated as CASRRGAYEQYF.

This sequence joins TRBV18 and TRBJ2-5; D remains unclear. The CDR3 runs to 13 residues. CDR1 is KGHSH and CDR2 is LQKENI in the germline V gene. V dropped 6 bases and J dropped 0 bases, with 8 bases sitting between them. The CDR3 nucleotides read TGTGCCAGCTCCCGGCTTGACCAAGAGACCCAGTACTTC. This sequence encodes CASSRLDQETQYF.

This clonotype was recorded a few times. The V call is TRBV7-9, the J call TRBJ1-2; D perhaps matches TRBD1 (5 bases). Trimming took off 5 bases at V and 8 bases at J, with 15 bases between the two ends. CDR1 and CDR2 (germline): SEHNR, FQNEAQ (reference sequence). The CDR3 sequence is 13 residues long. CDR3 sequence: CASSPTEGHGYTF. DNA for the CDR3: TGTGCCAGCAGCCCTACCGAGGGGCACGGCTACACCTTC.

The CDR3 spells CASSVGTGVIEQYF. The CDR3 DNA follows: TGTGCCAGCAGCGTCGGGACAGGGGTAATCGAGCAGTACTTC. The V and J genes are TRBV9 and TRBJ2-7, with TRBD1 matching over 10 bases. Germline lookup yields CDR1 SGDLS and CDR2 YYNGEE. This CDR3 region has 14 residues. The V and J ends lost 2 bases and 6 bases, in that order; junction bases with no gene match: 5.

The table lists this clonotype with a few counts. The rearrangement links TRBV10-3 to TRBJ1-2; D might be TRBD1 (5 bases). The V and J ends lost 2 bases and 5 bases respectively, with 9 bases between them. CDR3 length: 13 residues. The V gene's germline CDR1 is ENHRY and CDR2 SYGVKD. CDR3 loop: CAISEGQGYGYTF. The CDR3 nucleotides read TGTGCCATCAGTGAGGGGCAGGGATATGGCTACACCTTC.

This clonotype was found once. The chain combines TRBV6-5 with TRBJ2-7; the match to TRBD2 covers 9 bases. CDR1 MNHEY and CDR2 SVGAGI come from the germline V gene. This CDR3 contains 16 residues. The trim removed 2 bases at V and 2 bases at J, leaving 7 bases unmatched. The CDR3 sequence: CASSYRRERGAYEQYF. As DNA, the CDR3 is TGTGCCAGCAGTTACAGGAGGGAGCGGGGGGCCTACGAGCAGTACTTC.

CDR3 nucleotides: TGTGCCAGCAGCTTAGTAGTAGCGGGAGAAGTCGGGCAGTACTTC. Protein sequence: CASSLVVAGEVGQYF. The genes are TRBV7-9 and TRBJ2-7; 9 bases align to TRBD2. This CDR3 comprises 15 residues. CDR1 is SEHNR and CDR2 is FQNEAQ in the germline V gene (reference sequence). V lost 1 base, J lost 9 bases, and 10 bases stayed unmatched.

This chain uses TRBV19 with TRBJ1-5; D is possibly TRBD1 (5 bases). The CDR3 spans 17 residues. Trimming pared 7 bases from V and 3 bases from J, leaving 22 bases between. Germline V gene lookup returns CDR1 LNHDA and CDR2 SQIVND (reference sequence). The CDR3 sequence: CASTFIYNRRDNQPQHF. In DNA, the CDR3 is TGTGCCAGTACCTTCATTTATAACCGCAGGGACAATCAGCCCCAGCATTTT.

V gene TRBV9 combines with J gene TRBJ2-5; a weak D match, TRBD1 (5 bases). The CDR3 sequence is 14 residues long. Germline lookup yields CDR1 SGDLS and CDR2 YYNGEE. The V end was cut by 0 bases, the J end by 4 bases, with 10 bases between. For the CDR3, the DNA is TGTGCCAGCAGCGTAGGGGGCTCAGGAGAGACCCAGTACTTC. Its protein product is CASSVGGSGETQYF. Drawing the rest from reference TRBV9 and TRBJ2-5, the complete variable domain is DSGVTQTPKHLITATGQRVTLRCSPRSGDLSVYWYQQSLDQGLQFLIQYYNGEERAKGNILERFSAQQFPDLHSELNLSSLELGDSALYFCASSVGGSGETQYFGPGTRLLVL.

CDR3 protein: CASSPLQISPLHF. The DNA of the CDR3 is TGTGCCAGCAGTCCCCTACAGATATCACCCCTCCACTTT. J is TRBJ1-6 and V is TRBV27; D is undetermined. V dropped 5 bases and J dropped 10 bases, with 12 bases sitting between them. The V gene's germline CDR1 is MNHEY and CDR2 SMNVEV (reference sequence). CDR3 length equals 13 residues.

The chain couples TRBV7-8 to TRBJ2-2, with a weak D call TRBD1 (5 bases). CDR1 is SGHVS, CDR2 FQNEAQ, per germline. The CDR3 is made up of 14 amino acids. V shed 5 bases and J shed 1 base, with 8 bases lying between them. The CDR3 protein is CASSPDRNTGELFF. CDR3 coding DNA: TGTGCCAGCAGCCCAGACAGGAACACCGGGGAGCTGTTTTTT. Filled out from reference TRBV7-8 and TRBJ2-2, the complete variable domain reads GAGVSQSPRYKVAKRGQDVALRCDPISGHVSLFWYQQALGQGPEFLTYFQNEAQLDKSGLPSDRFFAERPEGSVSTLKIQRTQQEDSAVYLCASSPDRNTGELFFGEGSRLTVL.

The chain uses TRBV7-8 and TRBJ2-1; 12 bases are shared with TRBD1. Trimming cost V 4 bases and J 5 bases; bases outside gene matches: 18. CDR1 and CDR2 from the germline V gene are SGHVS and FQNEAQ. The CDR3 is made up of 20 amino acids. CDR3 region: CASSYGSMQSGTGGDNEQFF. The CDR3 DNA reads TGTGCCAGCAGCTACGGATCAATGCAATCAGGGACAGGGGGCGACAATGAGCAGTTCTTC.

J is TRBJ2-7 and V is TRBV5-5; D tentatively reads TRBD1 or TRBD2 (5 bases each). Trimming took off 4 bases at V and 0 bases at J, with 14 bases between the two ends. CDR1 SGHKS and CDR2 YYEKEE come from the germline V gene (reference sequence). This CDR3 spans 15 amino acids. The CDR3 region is CASSLWGISSYEQYF. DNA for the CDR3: TGTGCCAGCAGCCTGTGGGGGATCAGCTCCTACGAGCAGTACTTC.

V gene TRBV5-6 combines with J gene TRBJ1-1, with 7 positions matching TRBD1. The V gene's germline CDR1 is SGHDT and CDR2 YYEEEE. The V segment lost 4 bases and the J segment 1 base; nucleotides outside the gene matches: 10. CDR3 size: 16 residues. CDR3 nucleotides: TGTGCCAGCAGCCCACCTTCGACAGGGAAGAACACTGAAGCTTTCTTT. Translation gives CASSPPSTGKNTEAFF. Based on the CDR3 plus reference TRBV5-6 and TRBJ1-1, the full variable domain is DAGVTQSPTHLIKTRGQQVTLRCSPKSGHDTVSWYQQALGQGPQFIFQYYEEEERQRGNFPDRFSGHQFPNYSSELNVNALLLGDSALYLCASSPPSTGKNTEAFFGQGTRLTVV.

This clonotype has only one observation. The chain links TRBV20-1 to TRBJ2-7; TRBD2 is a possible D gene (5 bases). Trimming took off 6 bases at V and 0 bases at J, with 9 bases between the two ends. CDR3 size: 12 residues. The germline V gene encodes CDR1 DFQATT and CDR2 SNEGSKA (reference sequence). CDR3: CSARANSYEQYF. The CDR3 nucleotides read TGCAGTGCGCGGGCTAACTCCTACGAGCAGTACTTC.

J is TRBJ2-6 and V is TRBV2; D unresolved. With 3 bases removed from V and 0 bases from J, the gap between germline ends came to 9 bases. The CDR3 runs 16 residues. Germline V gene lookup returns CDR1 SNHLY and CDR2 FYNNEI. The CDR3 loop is CASSEITASGANVLTF. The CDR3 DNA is TGTGCCAGCAGTGAGATAACAGCCTCTGGGGCCAACGTCCTGACTTTC.

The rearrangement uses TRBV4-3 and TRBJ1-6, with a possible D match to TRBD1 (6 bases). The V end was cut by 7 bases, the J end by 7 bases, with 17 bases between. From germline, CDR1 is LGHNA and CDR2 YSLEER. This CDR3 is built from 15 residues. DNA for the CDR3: TGCGCCAGCAAAGTCGTGGCAGGGGACAATTCACCCCTCCACTTT. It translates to CASKVVAGDNSPLHF.

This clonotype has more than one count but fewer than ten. CDR3 DNA: TGCAGTGCTAGAGGCGGCAGGGGGAACACTGAAGCTTTCTTT. Its translation: CSARGGRGNTEAFF. The chain recombines TRBV20-1 with TRBJ1-1, with D possibly TRBD1 on 6 matching bases. CDR1 is DFQATT, CDR2 SNEGSKA, per germline (reference sequence). The CDR3 totals 14 residues. The V end lost 1 base, the J end lost 1 base, and 10 bases lay between the germline ends.

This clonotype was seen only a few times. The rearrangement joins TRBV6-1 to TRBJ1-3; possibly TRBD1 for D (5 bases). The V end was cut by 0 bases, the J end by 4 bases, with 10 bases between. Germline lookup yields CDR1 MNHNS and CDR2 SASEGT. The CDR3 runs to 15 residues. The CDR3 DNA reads TGTGCCAGCAGTGAAGCGAGGGGCCCGGGAAACACCATATATTTT. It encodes CASSEARGPGNTIYF.